This passage covers 24 T cell receptor beta chains from one sample sequenced in a study of T-cell reconstitution after alpha-beta-depleted transplantation in children. TCRbeta library preparation incorporated unique molecular identifiers. TCRdb used MiXCR to reprocess the PCR reads, holding one entry per CDR3 protein. The sample includes 150,000 to 200,000 distinct CDR3 sequences, around 6.8% of them seen just once. The sample here was PBMCs from the stem cell graft donor, taken from the stem cell graft. The origin of the receptors is a human donor who donated a stem cell graft to a child with Wiskott-Aldrich syndrome.

This clonotype was seen many times. V and J are TRBV4-1 and TRBJ2-4; tentative D call: TRBD1 (6 bases). This CDR3 spans 13 amino acids. The V end lost 1 base, the J end lost 8 bases, and 9 bases lay between the germline ends. CDR1 is MGHRA and CDR2 is YSYEKL in the germline V gene. CDR3 protein: CASSQGQADIQYF. The CDR3 region has the DNA TGCGCCAGCAGCCAAGGACAGGCGGACATTCAGTACTTC.

This clonotype was counted ten times or more. V usage is TRBV27 and J usage is TRBJ2-3, with D tentatively TRBD1 (6 bases). Germline lookup yields CDR1 MNHEY and CDR2 SMNVEV (reference sequence). The CDR3 consists of 18 residues. The V end lost 3 bases, the J end lost 1 base, and 20 bases lay between the germline ends. The CDR3, as DNA: TGTGCCAGCAGTTTTTACCCTAAACAGGGACGGGGCACAGATACGCAGTATTTT. It translates to CASSFYPKQGRGTDTQYF.

This clonotype was recorded many times. The chain combines TRBV10-3 with TRBJ2-5; the D is unclear. CDR3 length equals 13 residues. CDR1 is ENHRY and CDR2 is SYGVKD in the germline V gene. Trimming took 6 bases from V and 2 from J, leaving 10 bases between them. CDR3 amino acids: CAISFTRQETQYF. In DNA, the CDR3 is TGTGCCATCAGCTTCACCAGGCAAGAGACCCAGTACTTC.

There are many counts of this clonotype. The chain carries TRBV10-3 and TRBJ2-5; 7 bases line up with TRBD1. Germline lookup yields CDR1 ENHRY and CDR2 SYGVKD. This CDR3 has 13 residues. The J segment lost 2 bases and the V segment lost 7 bases, leaving 4 bases of the junction unmatched. The CDR3 DNA follows: TGTGCCATCAAACAGGACAGGCAAGAGACCCAGTACTTC. Its protein product is CAIKQDRQETQYF.

This clonotype was found many times. The chain links TRBV6-1 to TRBJ2-5; D is perhaps TRBD1 or TRBD2 (5 bases each). The CDR3 has 16 residues. Trimming removed 6 bases from V and 2 bases from J, with 19 bases in between. Per the germline V gene, CDR1 is MNHNS and CDR2 is SASEGT. CDR3 sequence reads: CASRLDSLIEQETQYF. CDR3 coding DNA: TGTGCCAGCAGACTAGACAGCCTCATAGAACAAGAGACCCAGTACTTC.

This chain connects TRBV11-3 to TRBJ2-4, with D maybe TRBD2 (5 bases). CDR1 SGHNT and CDR2 YENEEA come from the germline V gene. The CDR3 runs 15 residues. The germline V and J ends were trimmed by 5 bases and 5 bases, with 16 bases remaining between them. The CDR3 here is CASSKRTVKENIQYF. DNA of the CDR3: TGTGCCAGCAGCAAGCGGACCGTTAAGGAAAACATTCAGTACTTC.

Many counts were recorded for this clonotype. The chain recombines TRBV5-4 with TRBJ2-7; D might be TRBD1 (6 bases). The CDR3 is made up of 14 amino acids. Trimming left V 4 bases short and J 2 bases short, with 13 bases between. Germline CDR1 is SGHNT and CDR2 is YYREEE (reference sequence). The CDR3 nucleotides read TGTGCCAGCAGCGCTGGACAGAAGCCCTACGAGCAGTACTTC. It is translated as CASSAGQKPYEQYF.

This clonotype was counted ten times or more. The chain couples TRBV20-1 to TRBJ2-1; 13 bases are shared with TRBD2. With 5 bases clipped from V and 5 bases from J, the junction kept 6 bases outside the gene matches. Per germline, CDR1 DFQATT and CDR2 SNEGSKA (reference sequence). This CDR3 is 15 amino acids long. The CDR3: CSAGTSGRADNEQFF. The CDR3 nucleotides are TGCAGTGCTGGTACTAGCGGGAGGGCAGACAATGAGCAGTTCTTC.

This clonotype was seen many times. The V and J genes are TRBV6-2 or TRBV6-3 and TRBJ2-1; tentatively, D is TRBD1 or TRBD2 (5 bases each). V was cut by 2 bases and J by 0 bases, with 11 bases left in between. The CDR3 loop spans 16 amino acids. Germline assignment: CDR1 MNHEY and CDR2 SVGEGT. The CDR3 DNA sequence: TGTGCCAGCAGTTACGTACGGGGCAGCTCCTACAATGAGCAGTTCTTC. Its translation is CASSYVRGSSYNEQFF.

The genes are TRBV11-2 and TRBJ2-7; unclear D gene. Germline-derived CDR1 and CDR2 are SGHAT and FQNNGV. V shed 3 bases and J shed 2 bases, with 11 bases lying between them. This CDR3 has 14 residues. CDR3 nucleotides: TGTGCCAGCAGCTTTGGACGGACCCCCTACGAGCAGTACTTC. The encoded protein is CASSFGRTPYEQYF.

This clonotype was counted many times. The chain uses TRBV6-1 and TRBJ2-7, with 10 positions matching TRBD2. The CDR3 covers 16 residues. Germline assignment: CDR1 MNHNS and CDR2 SASEGT. J lost 7 bases, V lost 4 bases, and 13 bases had no gene match. The CDR3 sequence is CASSALAGLAAGEQYF. The CDR3, as DNA: TGTGCCAGCAGTGCCTTGGCCGGACTAGCGGCGGGTGAGCAGTACTTC.

This clonotype was picked up a small number of times. The junction departs from germline at one end; a sequencing error may be responsible. This chain connects TRBV20-1 to TRBJ2-7, with D possibly TRBD1 on 6 matching bases. The CDR3 contains 17 residues. Germline V gene sequence: CDR1 DFQATT, CDR2 SNEGSKA (reference sequence). The CDR3 sequence: CCARDVRTARVSYEQYF. Written as DNA, the CDR3 is TGCTGTGCTAGAGATGTGAGGACAGCGAGAGTTTCCTACGAGCAGTACTTC.

This clonotype occurred many times. The chain recombines TRBV20-1 with TRBJ2-1; the D gene is possibly TRBD2 (6 bases). V lost 4 bases to trimming and J lost 3 bases, with 13 bases between them. CDR1 and CDR2 from the germline V gene are DFQATT and SNEGSKA (reference sequence). This CDR3 spans 14 amino acids. In DNA, the CDR3 is TGCAGTGCTAACTTGGGGGGAGACTACAATGAGCAGTTCTTC. Protein sequence: CSANLGGDYNEQFF.

The chain is built from TRBV11-2 and TRBJ2-2, with TRBD1 matching over 7 bases. The CDR3 is made up of 16 amino acids. Germline assignment: CDR1 SGHAT and CDR2 FQNNGV. The J segment lost 5 bases and the V segment lost 5 bases, leaving 11 bases of the junction unmatched. This CDR3 is CASSLNRDSRTGELFF. For the CDR3, the DNA is TGTGCCAGCAGCCTCAACCGGGACAGTCGTACCGGGGAGCTGTTTTTT. The full variable domain, rest sourced from reference TRBV11-2 and TRBJ2-2, is EAGVAQSPRYKIIEKRQSVAFWCNPISGHATLYWYQQILGQGPKLLIQFQNNGVVDDSQLPKDRFSAERLKGVDSTLKIQPAKLEDSAVYLCASSLNRDSRTGELFFGEGSRLTVL.

This clonotype showed up many times. J is TRBJ2-1 and V is TRBV4-3; a weak D match, TRBD1 (6 bases). Deletions cut 3 bases from V and 7 bases from J, with 10 bases between. The CDR3 runs to 13 residues. Per germline, CDR1 LGHNA and CDR2 YSLEER. CDR3 bases: TGCGCCAGCAGCCACCCCAGGGGTAATGAGCAGTTCTTC. It encodes CASSHPRGNEQFF.

This clonotype has at least ten counts. The rearrangement joins TRBV12-3 or TRBV12-4 to TRBJ1-2; no firm D call. This CDR3 comprises 13 residues. Trimming took 3 bases from V and 4 from J, leaving 9 bases between them. As DNA, the CDR3 is TGTGCCAGCAGTTTGAAAGAGGTCTATGGCTACACCTTC. Protein: CASSLKEVYGYTF.

This clonotype was recorded many times. The rearrangement uses TRBV5-1 and TRBJ1-1, with TRBD1 matching 7 bases. Trimming removed 4 bases from V and 1 base from J; junction bases left unmatched: 4. Germline CDR1 and CDR2: SGHRS and YFSETQ. The length of the CDR3 is 14 residues. The CDR3, as DNA: TGCGCCAGCAGCAGGGGACAGAGGAACACTGAAGCTTTCTTT. It yields the protein CASSRGQRNTEAFF.

This clonotype was picked up many times. Here the CDR3 reads CSAIVTSSYEQYF. The CDR3 coding sequence is TGCAGTGCTATAGTGACTAGCAGCTACGAGCAGTACTTC. J is TRBJ2-7 and V is TRBV20-1; 7 bases agree with TRBD2. The CDR3 loop spans 13 amino acids. With V trimmed by 4 bases and J by 3 bases, 6 bases remained unmatched. CDR1 DFQATT and CDR2 SNEGSKA come from the germline V gene (reference sequence).

This clonotype showed up many times. This rearrangement joins TRBV6-5 to TRBJ2-7, with 8 bases matching TRBD1. The CDR3 covers 14 residues. The junction had 3 bases not matched to a gene; V was cut back by 2 bases and J by 3 bases. Germline V gene data show CDR1 as MNHEY and CDR2 as SVGAGI. CDR3 in DNA: TGTGCCAGCAGTTACGGGACAGGAGGCTACGAGCAGTACTTC. Its protein product is CASSYGTGGYEQYF.

The table lists this clonotype with a few counts. The chain recombines TRBV2 with TRBJ2-7, with a weak D call TRBD1 (6 bases). Per the germline V gene, CDR1 is SNHLY and CDR2 is FYNNEI. The CDR3 has 13 amino acids. V was trimmed by 7 bases and J by 1 base, leaving 11 bases between them. The CDR3 loop is CASTVDRSYEQYF. For the CDR3, the DNA is TGTGCCAGCACCGTCGACAGGTCCTACGAGCAGTACTTC.

This clonotype was observed many times. This chain connects TRBV20-1 to TRBJ2-5; D remains ambiguous. The length of the CDR3 is 12 residues. Germline-derived CDR1 and CDR2 are DFQATT and SNEGSKA (reference sequence). The V gene lost 1 base and the J gene lost 5 bases, with 8 bases spanning the gap. The CDR3 DNA is TGCAGTGCTAGAGTGATCTCGGAGACCCAGTACTTC. It specifies CSARVISETQYF.

In this sample, this clonotype turned up many times. The chain recombines TRBV6-6 with TRBJ2-1; D is undetermined. The CDR3 is 13 amino acids. The V end lost 6 bases, the J end lost 8 bases, and 14 bases lay between the germline ends. Per the germline V gene, CDR1 is MNHNY and CDR2 is SVGAGI (reference sequence). The CDR3 loop is CASSPPPSHEQFF. The DNA for the CDR3 is TGTGCCAGCAGCCCCCCCCCCAGTCATGAGCAGTTCTTC.

This clonotype was observed at least ten times. The chain has TRBV5-1 and TRBJ2-1; D ambiguous. This CDR3 region has 14 residues. Trimming shortened V by 2 bases and J by 2 bases, and 8 bases separated the two germline ends. Germline lookup yields CDR1 SGHRS and CDR2 YFSETQ. The CDR3 reads CASSLARAYNEQFF. CDR3 sequence (DNA): TGCGCCAGCAGCTTAGCTAGGGCCTACAATGAGCAGTTCTTC.

Many counts were recorded for this clonotype. This chain uses TRBV28 with TRBJ2-3, with D perhaps given as TRBD1 or TRBD2 (5 bases each). V lost 5 bases and J lost 0, with 15 bases in between. Germline CDR1 MDHEN, CDR2 SYDVKM. CDR3 size: 16 residues. The CDR3 region is CASSRPGPFSTDTQYF. The CDR3 region has the DNA TGTGCCAGCAGTAGACCGGGACCCTTTAGCACAGATACGCAGTATTTT.